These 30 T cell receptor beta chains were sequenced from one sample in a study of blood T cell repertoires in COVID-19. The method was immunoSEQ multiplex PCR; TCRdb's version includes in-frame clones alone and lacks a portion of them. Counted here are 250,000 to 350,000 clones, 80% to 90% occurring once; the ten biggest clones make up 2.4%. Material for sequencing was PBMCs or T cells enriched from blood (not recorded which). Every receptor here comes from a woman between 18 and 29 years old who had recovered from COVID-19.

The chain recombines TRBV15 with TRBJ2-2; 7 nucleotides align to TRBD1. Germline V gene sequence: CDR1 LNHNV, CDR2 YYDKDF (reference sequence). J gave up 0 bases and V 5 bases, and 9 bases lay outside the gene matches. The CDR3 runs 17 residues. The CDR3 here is CATSEDWDRPNTGELFF. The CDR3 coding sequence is TGTGCCACCAGCGAGGACTGGGACAGACCGAACACCGGGGAGCTGTTTTTT.

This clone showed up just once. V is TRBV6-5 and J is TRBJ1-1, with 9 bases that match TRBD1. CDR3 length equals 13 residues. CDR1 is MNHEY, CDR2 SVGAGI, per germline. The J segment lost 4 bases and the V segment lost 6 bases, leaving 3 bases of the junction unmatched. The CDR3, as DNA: TGTGCCAGCAGAATGGACAGGGGCACTGAAGCTTTCTTT. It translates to CASRMDRGTEAFF.

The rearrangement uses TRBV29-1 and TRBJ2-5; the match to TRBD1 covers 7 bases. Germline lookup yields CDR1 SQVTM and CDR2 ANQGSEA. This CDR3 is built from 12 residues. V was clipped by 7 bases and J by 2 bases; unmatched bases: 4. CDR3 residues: CSARQGQETQYF. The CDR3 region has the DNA TGCAGCGCCCGACAGGGACAAGAGACCCAGTACTTC.

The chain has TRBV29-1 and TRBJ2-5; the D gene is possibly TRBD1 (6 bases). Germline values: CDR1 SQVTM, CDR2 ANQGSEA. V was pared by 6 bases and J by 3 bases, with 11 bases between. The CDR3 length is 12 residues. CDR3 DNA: TGCAGCGTCCACAGGGATGAAGAGACCCAGTACTTC. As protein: CSVHRDEETQYF.

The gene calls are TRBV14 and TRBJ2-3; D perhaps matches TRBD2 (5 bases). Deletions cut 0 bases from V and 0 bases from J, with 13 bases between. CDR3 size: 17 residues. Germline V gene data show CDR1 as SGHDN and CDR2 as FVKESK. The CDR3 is CASSQERAEGSTDTQYF. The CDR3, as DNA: TGTGCCAGCAGCCAAGAAAGGGCCGAGGGTAGCACAGATACGCAGTATTTT.

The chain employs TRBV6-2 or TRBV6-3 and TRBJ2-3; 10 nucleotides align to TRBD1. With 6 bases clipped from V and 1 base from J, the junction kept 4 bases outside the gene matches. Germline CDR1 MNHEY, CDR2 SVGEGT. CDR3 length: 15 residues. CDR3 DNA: TGTGCCAGCAGCCATGGGACAGGGGGCACAGATACGCAGTATTTT. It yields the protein CASSHGTGGTDTQYF.

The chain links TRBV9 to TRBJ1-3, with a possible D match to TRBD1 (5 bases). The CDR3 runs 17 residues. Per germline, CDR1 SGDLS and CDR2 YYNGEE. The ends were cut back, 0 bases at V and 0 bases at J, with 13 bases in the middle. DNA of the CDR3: TGTGCCAGCAGCGTAGTCGGTGCAGGGCCCTCTGGAAACACCATATATTTT. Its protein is CASSVVGAGPSGNTIYF. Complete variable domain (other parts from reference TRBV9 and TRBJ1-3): DSGVTQTPKHLITATGQRVTLRCSPRSGDLSVYWYQQSLDQGLQFLIQYYNGEERAKGNILERFSAQQFPDLHSELNLSSLELGDSALYFCASSVVGAGPSGNTIYFGEGSWLTVV.

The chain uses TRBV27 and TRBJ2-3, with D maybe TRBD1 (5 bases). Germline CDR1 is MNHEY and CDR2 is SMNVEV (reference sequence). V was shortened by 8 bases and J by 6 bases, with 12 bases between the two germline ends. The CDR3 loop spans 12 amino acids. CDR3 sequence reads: CASRKGKDTQYF. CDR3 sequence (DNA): TGTGCCAGCCGTAAGGGGAAGGATACGCAGTATTTT.

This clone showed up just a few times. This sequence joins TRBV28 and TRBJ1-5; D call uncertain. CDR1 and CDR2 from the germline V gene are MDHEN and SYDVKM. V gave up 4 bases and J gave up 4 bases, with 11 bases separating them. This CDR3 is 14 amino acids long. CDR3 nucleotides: TGTGCCAGCAGTTCAATCCGGGAGAATCAGCCCCAGCATTTT. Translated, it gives CASSSIRENQPQHF.

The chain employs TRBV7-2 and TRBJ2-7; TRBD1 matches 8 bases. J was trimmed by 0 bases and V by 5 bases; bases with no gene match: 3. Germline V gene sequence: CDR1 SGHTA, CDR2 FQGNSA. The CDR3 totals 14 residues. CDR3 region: CASSGDRSSYEQYF. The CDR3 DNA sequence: TGTGCCAGCAGCGGGGACAGGAGCTCCTACGAGCAGTACTTC.

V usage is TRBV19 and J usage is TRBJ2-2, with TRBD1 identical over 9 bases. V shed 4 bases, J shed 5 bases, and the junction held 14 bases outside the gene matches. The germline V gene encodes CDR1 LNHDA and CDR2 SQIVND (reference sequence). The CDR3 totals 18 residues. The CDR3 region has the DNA TGTGCCAGTAGTAAAGGGGGTGGGGGACAGGGTCGTACCGGGGAGCTGTTTTTT. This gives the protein CASSKGGGGQGRTGELFF.

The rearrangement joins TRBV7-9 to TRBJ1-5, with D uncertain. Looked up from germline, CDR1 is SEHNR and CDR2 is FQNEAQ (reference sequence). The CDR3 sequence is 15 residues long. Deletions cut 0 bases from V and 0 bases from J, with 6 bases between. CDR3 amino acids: CASSLAGGSNQPQHF. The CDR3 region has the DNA TGTGCCAGCAGCTTAGCCGGTGGTAGCAATCAGCCCCAGCATTTT.

The CDR3 spells CASSKGQTGEISYEQYF. The CDR3 bases are TGTGCCAGCAGCAAGGGTCAAACGGGGGAGATCTCCTACGAGCAGTACTTC. This rearrangement joins TRBV21-1 to TRBJ2-7; the D call TRBD2 from the table was never checked on the DNA. TRBV21-1 corresponds to a pseudogene. This CDR3 is built from 17 residues.

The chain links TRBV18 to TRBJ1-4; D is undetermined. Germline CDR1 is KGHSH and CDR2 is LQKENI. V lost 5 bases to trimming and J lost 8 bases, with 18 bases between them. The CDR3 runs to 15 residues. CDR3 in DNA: TGTGCCAGCTCATCCCGACCCCTGGGCGGGGAAAAACTGTTTTTT. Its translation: CASSSRPLGGEKLFF. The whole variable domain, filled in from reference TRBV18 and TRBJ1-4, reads NAGVMQNPRHLVRRRGQEARLRCSPMKGHSHVYWYRQLPEEGLKFMVYLQKENIIDESGMPKERFSAEFPKEGPSILRIQQVVRGDSAAYFCASSSRPLGGEKLFFGSGTQLSVL.

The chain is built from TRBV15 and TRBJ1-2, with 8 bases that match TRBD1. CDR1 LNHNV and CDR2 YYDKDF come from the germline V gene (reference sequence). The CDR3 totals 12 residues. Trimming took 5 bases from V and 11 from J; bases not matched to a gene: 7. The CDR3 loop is CATSFPRGQYTF. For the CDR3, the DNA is TGTGCCACCAGCTTTCCCAGGGGGCAGTACACCTTC.

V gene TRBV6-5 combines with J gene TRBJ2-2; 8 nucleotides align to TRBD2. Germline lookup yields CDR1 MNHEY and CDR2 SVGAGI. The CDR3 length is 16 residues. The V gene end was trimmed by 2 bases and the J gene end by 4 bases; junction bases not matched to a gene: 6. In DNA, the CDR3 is TGTGCCAGCAGTTACCAGCGGGGGCCACCCACCGGGGAGCTGTTTTTT. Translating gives CASSYQRGPPTGELFF.

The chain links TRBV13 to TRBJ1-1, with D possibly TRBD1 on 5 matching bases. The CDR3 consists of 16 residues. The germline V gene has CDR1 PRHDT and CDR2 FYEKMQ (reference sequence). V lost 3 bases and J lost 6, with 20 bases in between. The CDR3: CASSLTTPRVTAEAFF. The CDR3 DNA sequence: TGTGCCAGCAGCTTGACAACCCCCAGGGTTACGGCTGAAGCTTTCTTT.

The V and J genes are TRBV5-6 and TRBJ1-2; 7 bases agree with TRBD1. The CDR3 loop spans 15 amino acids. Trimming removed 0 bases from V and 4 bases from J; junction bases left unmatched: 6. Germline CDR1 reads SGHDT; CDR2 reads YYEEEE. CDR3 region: CASSLERGLGYGYTF. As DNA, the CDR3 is TGTGCCAGCAGCTTGGAAAGGGGGCTTGGCTATGGCTACACCTTC.

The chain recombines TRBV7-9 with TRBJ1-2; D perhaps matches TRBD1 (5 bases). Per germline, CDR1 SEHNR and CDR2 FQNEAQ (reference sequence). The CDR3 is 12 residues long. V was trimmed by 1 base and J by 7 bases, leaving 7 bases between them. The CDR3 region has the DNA TGTGCCAGCAGCTTAGGCGACAGTGGCTACACCTTC. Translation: CASSLGDSGYTF. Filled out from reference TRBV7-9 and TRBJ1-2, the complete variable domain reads DTGVSQNPRHKITKRGQNVTFRCDPISEHNRLYWYRQTLGQGPEFLTYFQNEAQLEKSRLLSDRFSAERPKGSFSTLEIQRTEQGDSAMYLCASSLGDSGYTFGSGTRLTVV.

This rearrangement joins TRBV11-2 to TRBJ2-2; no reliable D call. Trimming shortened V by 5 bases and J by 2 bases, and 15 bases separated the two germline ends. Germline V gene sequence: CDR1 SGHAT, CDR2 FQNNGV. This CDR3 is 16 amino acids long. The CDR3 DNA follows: TGTGCCAGCAGCCCCCTCAGCGACCGAAACACCGGGGAGCTGTTTTTT. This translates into CASSPLSDRNTGELFF.

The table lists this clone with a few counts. The DNA of the CDR3 is TGTGCCAGTACCAACAGCCGACCGGACAGGGGCTATGGCTACACCTTC. This gives the protein CASTNSRPDRGYGYTF. V usage is TRBV19 and J usage is TRBJ1-2; 9 positions match TRBD1. The CDR3 spans 16 residues. The J segment lost 4 bases and the V segment lost 7 bases, leaving 13 bases of the junction unmatched. Germline V gives CDR1 LNHDA, CDR2 SQIVND (reference sequence).

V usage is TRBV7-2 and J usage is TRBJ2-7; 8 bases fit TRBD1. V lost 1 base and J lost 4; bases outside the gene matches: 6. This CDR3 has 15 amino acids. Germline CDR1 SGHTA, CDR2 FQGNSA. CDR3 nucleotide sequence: TGTGCCAGCAGCTTAGGTCCAGGGGGCTGGTACGAGCAGTACTTC. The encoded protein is CASSLGPGGWYEQYF.

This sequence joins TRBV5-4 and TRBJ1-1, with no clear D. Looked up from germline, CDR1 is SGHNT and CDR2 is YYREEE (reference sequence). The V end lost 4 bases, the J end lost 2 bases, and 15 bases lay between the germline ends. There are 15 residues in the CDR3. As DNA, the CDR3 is TGTGCCAGCAGCCTTCCGGGAGATACTAACACTGAAGCTTTCTTT. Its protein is CASSLPGDTNTEAFF.

The CDR3 reads CASSPYSGGYEQYF. The CDR3 DNA is TGCGCCAGCAGCCCCTACTCAGGGGGCTACGAGCAGTACTTC. V gene TRBV4-1 combines with J gene TRBJ2-7; TRBD1 agrees at 7 bases. Germline CDR1 reads MGHRA; CDR2 reads YSYEKL. The CDR3 extends over 14 amino acids. Trimming removed 4 bases from V and 3 bases from J; junction bases left unmatched: 6.

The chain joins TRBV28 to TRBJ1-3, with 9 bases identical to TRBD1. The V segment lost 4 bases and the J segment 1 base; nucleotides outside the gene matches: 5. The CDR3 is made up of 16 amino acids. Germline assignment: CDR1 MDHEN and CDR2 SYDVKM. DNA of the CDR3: TGTGCCAGCAGTTCCCACAGGGGGCTGTCTGGAAACACCATATATTTT. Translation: CASSSHRGLSGNTIYF.

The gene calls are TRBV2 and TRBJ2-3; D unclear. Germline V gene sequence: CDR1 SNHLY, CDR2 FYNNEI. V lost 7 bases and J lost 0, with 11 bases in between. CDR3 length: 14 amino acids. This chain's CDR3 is CASTLELSTDTQYF. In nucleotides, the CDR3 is TGTGCCAGCACCCTAGAGTTAAGCACAGATACGCAGTATTTT.

CDR3 nucleotides: TGTGCCAGCAGCTCCGGTCCGGGGGGGCTAAGCAATGAGCAGTTCTTC. Residues: CASSSGPGGLSNEQFF. The genes are TRBV3-1 (or the pseudogene TRBV3-2) and TRBJ2-1, with TRBD2 matching 8 bases. V was pared by 5 bases and J by 6 bases, with 12 bases of the junction left unmatched. This CDR3 region has 16 residues. In germline, CDR1 is LGHDT, CDR2 YNNKEL (reference sequence).

The chain's CDR3 is CASSISGNVAYEQYF. The CDR3 coding sequence is TGTGCCAGTAGTATTTCGGGAAATGTTGCCTACGAGCAGTACTTC. J is TRBJ2-7 and V is TRBV19; tentatively, D is TRBD2 (5 bases). CDR3 length: 15 amino acids. Deletions cut 3 bases from V and 2 bases from J, with 14 bases between. From germline, CDR1 is LNHDA and CDR2 SQIVND (reference sequence).

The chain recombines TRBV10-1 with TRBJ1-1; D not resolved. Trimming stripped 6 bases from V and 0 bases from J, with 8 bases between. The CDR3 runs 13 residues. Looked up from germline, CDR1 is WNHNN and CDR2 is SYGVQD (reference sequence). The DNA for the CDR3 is TGCGCCAGCAGACAGAACCTGAACACTGAAGCTTTCTTT. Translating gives CASRQNLNTEAFF.

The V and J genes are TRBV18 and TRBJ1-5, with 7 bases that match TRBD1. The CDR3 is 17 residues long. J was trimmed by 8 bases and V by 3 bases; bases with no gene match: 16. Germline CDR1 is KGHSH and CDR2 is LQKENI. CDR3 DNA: TGTGCCAGCTCACCCCCCGGTTCGAACAGGGGAACGGAGCCCCAGCATTTT. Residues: CASSPPGSNRGTEPQHF.